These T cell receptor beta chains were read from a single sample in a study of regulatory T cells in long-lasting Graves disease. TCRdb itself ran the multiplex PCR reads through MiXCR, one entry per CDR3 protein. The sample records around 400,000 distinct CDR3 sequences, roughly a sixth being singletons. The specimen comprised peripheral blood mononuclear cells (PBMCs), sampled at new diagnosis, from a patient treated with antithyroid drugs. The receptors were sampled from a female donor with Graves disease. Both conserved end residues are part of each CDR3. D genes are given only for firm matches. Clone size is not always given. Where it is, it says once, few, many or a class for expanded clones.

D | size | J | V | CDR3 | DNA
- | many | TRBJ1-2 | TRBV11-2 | CASSPGRMAFTYGYTF | TGTGCCAGCAGCCCGGGTCGAATGGCCTTTACGTATGGCTACACCTTC
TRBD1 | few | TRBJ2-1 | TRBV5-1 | CASSFDRGSEQFF | TGCGCCAGCAGCTTCGACAGGGGGAGTGAGCAGTTCTTC
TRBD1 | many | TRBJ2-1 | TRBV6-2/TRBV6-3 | CASSAQGSPYNEQFF | TGTGCCAGCAGTGCACAGGGGAGCCCCTACAATGAGCAGTTCTTC
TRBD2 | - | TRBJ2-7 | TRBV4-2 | CASSQAGTSGGEEQYF | TGTGCCAGCAGCCAAGCCGGGACTAGCGGGGGGGAAGAGCAGTACTTC
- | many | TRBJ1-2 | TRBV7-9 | CASSLVVEDGYTF | TGTGCCAGCAGCTTAGTTGTGGAGGATGGCTACACCTTC
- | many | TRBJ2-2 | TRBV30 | CAWSAIGTGELFF | TGTGCCTGGAGTGCTATAGGGACCGGGGAGCTGTTTTTT
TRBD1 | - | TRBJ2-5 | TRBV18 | CASSPSSGTGGAETQYF | TGTGCCAGCTCACCGTCCTCCGGGACAGGGGGCGCGGAGACCCAGTACTTC
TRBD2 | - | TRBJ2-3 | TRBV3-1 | CASSQVASGASTDTQYF | TGTGCCAGCAGCCAAGTAGCTAGCGGGGCTAGCACAGATACGCAGTATTTT
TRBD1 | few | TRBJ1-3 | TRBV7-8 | CASRSEQGLENTIYF | TGTGCCAGCAGGAGTGAACAGGGGTTAGAAAACACCATATATTTT
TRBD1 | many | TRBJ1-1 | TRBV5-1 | CASSLATGRSTKAFF | TGCGCCAGCAGCTTGGCGACAGGGCGATCCACTAAAGCTTTCTTT
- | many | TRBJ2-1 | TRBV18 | CASSPSWTGVFF | TGTGCCAGCTCACCCTCCTGGACCGGGGTGTTCTTC
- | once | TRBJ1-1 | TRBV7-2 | CASSLARNEAFF | TGTGCCAGCAGCTTAGCGCGAAATGAAGCTTTCTTT
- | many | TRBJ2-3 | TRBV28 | CASRFWGAARGADTQYF | TGTGCCAGCAGATTCTGGGGGGCTGCCAGGGGTGCTGATACGCAGTATTTT
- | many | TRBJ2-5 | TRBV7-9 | CASSLGSYQETQYF | TGTGCCAGCAGTTTGGGCTCGTACCAAGAGACCCAGTACTTC
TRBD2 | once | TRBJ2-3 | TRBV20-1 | CSARDSQLAEAYTDTQYF | TGCAGTGCTAGAGATTCCCAACTAGCGGAGGCCTACACAGATACGCAGTATTTT
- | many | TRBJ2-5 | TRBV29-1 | CSVEFRQEWAETQYF | TGCAGCGTTGAATTTCGGCAGGAATGGGCAGAGACCCAGTACTTC
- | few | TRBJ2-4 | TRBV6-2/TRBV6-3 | CASSYYSSSPRGTRFKNIQYF | TGTGCCAGCAGTTACTATTCAAGCTCCCCCCGGGGCACGCGGTTCAAAAACATTCAGTACTTC
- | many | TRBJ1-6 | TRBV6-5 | CASSYSWDGKGLGNSPLHF | TGTGCCAGCAGTTACTCTTGGGACGGGAAGGGTTTAGGTAATTCACCCCTCCACTTT
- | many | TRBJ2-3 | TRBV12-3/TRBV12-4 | CASTLGGVGRETDTQYF | TGTGCCAGCACCCTGGGGGGTGTGGGAAGGGAAACAGATACGCAGTATTTT
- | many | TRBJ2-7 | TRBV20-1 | CSAIGTGISYEQYF | TGCAGTGCCATTGGTACAGGTATCTCCTACGAGCAGTACTTC
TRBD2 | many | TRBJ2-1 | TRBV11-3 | CASSLDPAGGRNEQFF | TGTGCCAGCAGCTTAGATCCGGCGGGGGGGCGGAATGAGCAGTTCTTC
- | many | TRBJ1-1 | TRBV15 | CATSRELLGTPKTEAFF | TGTGCCACCAGCAGAGAACTTTTGGGGACCCCTAAAACTGAAGCTTTCTTT
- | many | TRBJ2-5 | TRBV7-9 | CASSLGRKETQYF | TGTGCCAGCAGCTTAGGCAGGAAGGAGACCCAGTACTTC
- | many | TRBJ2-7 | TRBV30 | CAWSAQGYEQYF | TGTGCCTGGAGTGCCCAGGGCTACGAGCAGTACTTC
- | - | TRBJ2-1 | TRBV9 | CASSAGGGQVNNEQFF | TGTGCCAGCAGCGCAGGGGGGGGGCAGGTAAACAATGAGCAGTTCTTC
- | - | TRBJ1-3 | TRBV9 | CASSANLPGSGNTIYF | TGTGCCAGCAGCGCGAACTTACCAGGGTCCGGAAACACCATATATTTT